Each of the 27 T cell receptor beta chains below was sequenced from the same sample in a study of T cell repertoires in cytomegalovirus infection. One entry per CDR3 protein, called by TCRdb with MiXCR from the reads. The sample holds 450,000 to 600,000 distinct CDR3 sequences, about 11% seen once. Sequenced: PBMCs. These receptors were taken from a human donor in good health (CMV status not recorded). Some clones in this sample may be carry-over from other donors' samples.

The chain uses TRBV3-1 and TRBJ2-7; 7 bases are shared with TRBD1. V was pared by 5 bases and J by 3 bases, with 4 bases of the junction left unmatched. Germline V lookup: CDR1 LGHDT, CDR2 YNNKEL (reference sequence). The CDR3 runs 13 residues. The CDR3 loop reads CASSEGTDYEQYF. The CDR3 bases are TGTGCCAGCAGCGAAGGGACAGACTACGAGCAGTACTTC.

This chain joins TRBV20-1 and TRBJ2-7; TRBD1 or TRBD2 may be the D gene (5 bases each). V was shortened by 0 bases and J by 3 bases, with 12 bases between the two germline ends. The V gene's germline CDR1 is DFQATT and CDR2 SNEGSKA (reference sequence). This CDR3 is 14 amino acids long. The CDR3 region has the DNA TGCAGTGCTAGAGATCCGGGACGATACTACGAGCAGTACTTC. Its protein is CSARDPGRYYEQYF.

This clonotype was seen many times. The chain joins TRBV12-3 or TRBV12-4 to TRBJ2-1; D is perhaps TRBD1 (5 bases). V was pared by 5 bases and J by 6 bases, with 8 bases between. This CDR3 is 12 amino acids long. The CDR3 DNA reads as TGTGCCAGCAGTACAGACAGCAATGAGCAGTTCTTC. Translated, it gives CASSTDSNEQFF.

This clonotype came up a few times. The rearrangement joins TRBV28 to TRBJ2-5, with a possible D match to TRBD1 (6 bases). V lost 9 bases and J lost 6, with 17 bases in between. Germline loops: CDR1 MDHEN, CDR2 SYDVKM. This CDR3 spans 13 amino acids. This chain's CDR3 is CASTNRVVQTQYF. In DNA, the CDR3 is TGTGCCAGTACCAACAGGGTTGTTCAGACCCAGTACTTC.

The chain joins TRBV28 to TRBJ2-5, with D possibly matching TRBD2 (5 bases). CDR3 size: 15 residues. The germline V and J ends were trimmed by 8 bases and 1 base, with 17 bases remaining between them. The germline V gene has CDR1 MDHEN and CDR2 SYDVKM. The CDR3 protein is CASQITIASQETQYF. The CDR3 nucleotides read TGTGCCAGCCAAATAACGATAGCGAGCCAAGAGACCCAGTACTTC.

In its sample, this clonotype was seen many times. The DNA for the CDR3 is TGTGCCAGCAGCTCAATAGGACAAACGAGCTCCTACGAGCAGTACTTC. Translating gives CASSSIGQTSSYEQYF. The chain uses TRBV7-9 and TRBJ2-7, with D possibly TRBD1 on 5 matching bases. The CDR3 loop spans 16 amino acids. CDR1 is SEHNR, CDR2 FQNEAQ, per germline (reference sequence). V gave up 4 bases and J gave up 0 bases, with 16 bases separating them.

This clonotype was observed at least ten times. The chain is built from TRBV28 and TRBJ2-5, with D possibly being TRBD2 (6 bases). Trimming cost V 6 bases and J 7 bases, with 12 bases left between them. This CDR3 contains 12 residues. In germline, CDR1 is MDHEN, CDR2 SYDVKM. The CDR3 loop is CASRWGDATQYF. The CDR3 DNA sequence: TGTGCCAGCAGGTGGGGGGACGCGACCCAGTACTTC.

V gene TRBV7-9 combines with J gene TRBJ1-2; D is unclear. The CDR3 contains 18 residues. Trimming removed 4 bases at V and 2 bases at J, with 23 bases between. Germline lookup yields CDR1 SEHNR and CDR2 FQNEAQ (reference sequence). This chain's CDR3 is CASSSPPRRTETNYGYTF. The CDR3 bases are TGTGCCAGCAGCTCACCCCCCCGCCGGACGGAGACGAACTATGGCTACACCTTC.

This clonotype was found many times. The chain combines TRBV7-9 with TRBJ2-7; D may be TRBD1 (6 bases). The CDR3 spans 14 residues. Germline-derived CDR1 and CDR2 are SEHNR and FQNEAQ (reference sequence). Trimming removed 5 bases at V and 4 bases at J, with 15 bases between. The CDR3 is CASSQTDSLYEQYF. The CDR3, as DNA: TGTGCCAGCAGCCAAACGGACAGTCTTTACGAGCAGTACTTC. The whole variable domain, remainder taken from reference TRBV7-9 and TRBJ2-7, is DTGVSQNPRHKITKRGQNVTFRCDPISEHNRLYWYRQTLGQGPEFLTYFQNEAQLEKSRLLSDRFSAERPKGSFSTLEIQRTEQGDSAMYLCASSQTDSLYEQYFGPGTRLTVT.

This chain joins TRBV28 and TRBJ2-7, with 8 bases lining up with TRBD2. The J segment lost 5 bases and the V segment lost 4 bases, leaving 10 bases of the junction unmatched. In germline, CDR1 is MDHEN, CDR2 SYDVKM. The CDR3 covers 15 residues. CDR3 sequence reads: CASSSVGGGWNEQYF. CDR3 in DNA: TGTGCCAGCAGTTCCGTCGGGGGGGGCTGGAACGAGCAGTACTTC. The full variable domain, rest sourced from reference TRBV28 and TRBJ2-7, is DVKVTQSSRYLVKRTGEKVFLECVQDMDHENMFWYRQDPGLGLRLIYFSYDVKMKEKGDIPEGYSVSREKKERFSLILESASTNQTSMYLCASSSVGGGWNEQYFGPGTRLTVT.

This clonotype was observed many times. The chain links TRBV6-2 or TRBV6-3 to TRBJ2-1; a weak D match, TRBD1 (6 bases). The germline V gene encodes CDR1 MNHEY and CDR2 SVGEGT. The V gene lost 2 bases and the J gene lost 5 bases, with 10 bases spanning the gap. There are 14 residues in the CDR3. DNA of the CDR3: TGTGCCAGCAGTTACGGGACACAAGACAATGAGCAGTTCTTC. Its translation is CASSYGTQDNEQFF.

At least ten counts were recorded for this clonotype. This rearrangement joins TRBV28 to TRBJ1-1; no clear D gene. V was cut by 6 bases and J by 2 bases, with 16 bases left in between. Germline-derived CDR1 and CDR2 are MDHEN and SYDVKM. This CDR3 is 15 amino acids long. The CDR3 DNA reads TGTGCCAGCAGACCCCCTGAGCTACCCAACACTGAAGCTTTCTTT. Its translation: CASRPPELPNTEAFF.

This clonotype has a count of ten or more. This chain's CDR3 is CASSSTVTYEQYF. The CDR3 DNA reads as TGTGCCAGCAGTTCCACAGTGACCTACGAGCAGTACTTC. V gene TRBV6-5 combines with J gene TRBJ2-7; the D is unclear. V lost 4 bases and J lost 2, with 9 bases in between. The CDR3 is 13 amino acids. The germline V gene encodes CDR1 MNHEY and CDR2 SVGAGI.

The sample holds a few counts of this clonotype. The rearrangement uses TRBV5-4 and TRBJ2-5, with D perhaps matching TRBD1 (6 bases). The CDR3 consists of 15 residues. Per the germline V gene, CDR1 is SGHNT and CDR2 is YYREEE (reference sequence). With 2 bases removed from V and 2 bases from J, the gap between germline ends came to 13 bases. CDR3 loop: CASSLRSGHQETQYF. CDR3 DNA: TGTGCCAGCAGCTTAAGGTCGGGACATCAAGAGACCCAGTACTTC.

This clonotype has just a few counts. The genes are TRBV19 and TRBJ2-3, with D possibly being TRBD1 (5 bases). V was trimmed by 0 bases and J by 6 bases, leaving 7 bases between them. This CDR3 comprises 13 residues. Germline-derived CDR1 and CDR2 are LNHDA and SQIVND (reference sequence). This CDR3 is CASSIDPGDTQYF. The CDR3 coding sequence is TGTGCCAGTAGTATAGATCCAGGGGATACGCAGTATTTT.

This clonotype has ten or more counts. The rearrangement joins TRBV5-1 to TRBJ2-3; the D call may be TRBD1 or TRBD2 (6 bases each). Germline V gene lookup returns CDR1 SGHRS and CDR2 YFSETQ. This CDR3 is 15 amino acids long. V was pared by 4 bases and J by 2 bases, with 14 bases between. The CDR3 here is CASSKEGGNTDTQYF. The CDR3 region has the DNA TGCGCCAGCAGCAAAGAAGGGGGGAACACAGATACGCAGTATTTT.

This clonotype was recorded at least ten times. CDR3 in amino acids: CASSLAQGGIYGYTF. In nucleotides, the CDR3 is TGTGCCAGCAGCTTAGCGCAGGGTGGGATCTATGGCTACACCTTC. The rearrangement joins TRBV7-2 to TRBJ1-2, with D possibly matching TRBD1 (5 bases). Germline V gene data show CDR1 as SGHTA and CDR2 as FQGNSA. The CDR3 contains 15 residues. The ends were cut back, 0 bases at V and 4 bases at J, with 12 bases in the middle.

This clonotype was seen a few times. The rearrangement joins TRBV10-3 to TRBJ1-1; TRBD1 might be the D (5 bases). CDR3 length equals 18 residues. CDR1 is ENHRY, CDR2 SYGVKD, per germline. Trimming took 2 bases from V and 1 from J, leaving 20 bases between them. CDR3 nucleotides: TGTGCCATCAGTGAGAAACAGGCCTTGATCGAGCGGAACACTGAAGCTTTCTTT. Translating gives CAISEKQALIERNTEAFF.

This clonotype appeared many times. This chain joins TRBV10-2 and TRBJ2-3; D not resolved. The CDR3 contains 11 residues. Germline CDR1 WSHSY, CDR2 SAAADI. V was shortened by 10 bases and J by 0 bases, with 5 bases between the two germline ends. CDR3 protein: CATFSTDTQYF. The CDR3 DNA follows: TGCGCCACTTTTAGCACAGATACGCAGTATTTT.

This clonotype was counted at least ten times. This rearrangement joins TRBV7-6 to TRBJ2-7; TRBD2 matches 13 bases. With V trimmed by 1 base and J by 3 bases, 9 bases remained unmatched. This CDR3 comprises 18 residues. Germline CDR1 and CDR2: SGHVS and FNYEAQ. CDR3 coding DNA: TGTGCCAGCAGCTTAGGGGGGGGACTAGCGGGACGCATCTACGAGCAGTACTTC. It is translated as CASSLGGGLAGRIYEQYF. The variable domain in full, with the rest retrieved from reference TRBV7-6 and TRBJ2-7, is GAGVSQSPRYKVTKRGQDVALRCDPISGHVSLYWYRQALGQGPEFLTYFNYEAQQDKSGLPNDRFSAERPEGSISTLTIQRTEQRDSAMYRCASSLGGGLAGRIYEQYFGPGTRLTVT.

This clonotype showed up just a few times. The rearrangement uses TRBV12-3 or TRBV12-4 and TRBJ1-5; weak D call: TRBD1 (5 bases). V was clipped by 6 bases and J by 7 bases, with 16 bases between them. CDR3 size: 14 residues. The CDR3 DNA reads as TGTGCCAGCAGGGCGGGGGGAGGAGGCCAGCCCCAGCATTTT. Its protein product is CASRAGGGGQPQHF.

The table lists this clonotype with many counts. The CDR3 reads CASSSTRDNNQPQHF. The CDR3 DNA follows: TGTGCCAGCAGCTCGACCCGGGACAACAATCAGCCCCAGCATTTT. The chain couples TRBV12-3 or TRBV12-4 to TRBJ1-5, with a possible D match to TRBD1 (6 bases). Trimming stripped 6 bases from V and 3 bases from J, with 15 bases between. The CDR3 loop spans 15 amino acids.

This clonotype was recorded at least ten times. The V and J genes are TRBV29-1 and TRBJ1-2; 7 bases are a match to TRBD1. In germline, CDR1 is SQVTM, CDR2 ANQGSEA. V was clipped by 6 bases and J by 8 bases; unmatched bases: 9. The CDR3 contains 12 residues. This CDR3 reads CSVSDRVGGYTF. The CDR3 DNA follows: TGCAGCGTCTCCGACAGGGTAGGAGGCTACACCTTC.

The sample holds many counts of this clonotype. The rearrangement joins TRBV15 to TRBJ2-4, with a weak D call TRBD2 (6 bases). Germline CDR1 reads LNHNV; CDR2 reads YYDKDF (reference sequence). Trimming removed 2 bases at V and 3 bases at J, with 20 bases between. This CDR3 is 18 amino acids long. The CDR3 DNA reads TGTGCCACCAGCAGATCCCCGGGACTCCCATTTGACAAAAACATTCAGTACTTC. Translated: CATSRSPGLPFDKNIQYF.

This clonotype has a count of ten or more. J is TRBJ2-2 and V is TRBV7-3, with 7 bases matching TRBD1. This CDR3 has 16 residues. V trimming: 5 bases; J trimming: 1 base; junction bases outside the gene matches: 7. Germline CDR1 is SGHTA and CDR2 is FQGTGA. The CDR3 here is CASSPQGVGNTGELFF. DNA for the CDR3: TGTGCCAGCAGCCCCCAGGGGGTGGGGAACACCGGGGAGCTGTTTTTT. Combining the CDR3 with reference TRBV7-3 and TRBJ2-2 gives the whole variable domain GAGVSQTPSNKVTEKGKYVELRCDPISGHTALYWYRQSLGQGPEFLIYFQGTGAADDSGLPNDRFFAVRPEGSVSTLKIQRTERGDSAVYLCASSPQGVGNTGELFFGEGSRLTVL.

This clonotype was observed a few times. This chain uses TRBV28 with TRBJ2-1; perhaps TRBD1 as D (5 bases). The germline V and J ends were trimmed by 5 bases and 2 bases, with 10 bases remaining between them. This CDR3 comprises 14 residues. The V gene's germline CDR1 is MDHEN and CDR2 SYDVKM. CDR3 amino acids: CASSPVGAYNEQFF. The CDR3 DNA reads as TGTGCCAGCAGTCCCGTAGGGGCCTACAATGAGCAGTTCTTC.

This chain links TRBV7-9 with TRBJ1-2; tentatively, D is TRBD1 (6 bases). V shed 8 bases and J shed 0 bases, with 7 bases lying between them. The CDR3 is made up of 12 amino acids. Per germline, CDR1 SEHNR and CDR2 FQNEAQ (reference sequence). CDR3 sequence reads: CASGQSNYGYTF. The CDR3 DNA reads as TGTGCCAGCGGACAGTCTAACTATGGCTACACCTTC. The variable domain in full, completed from reference TRBV7-9 and TRBJ1-2, reads DTGVSQNPRHKITKRGQNVTFRCDPISEHNRLYWYRQTLGQGPEFLTYFQNEAQLEKSRLLSDRFSAERPKGSFSTLEIQRTEQGDSAMYLCASGQSNYGYTFGSGTRLTVV.